This TCR beta chain is from a study of T cell repertoires in cytomegalovirus infection. Study-level results: Frequencies of public TCR beta families were cumulated, and this identified carriers of CMV plus the relevant HLA. In two of eight donors, the top clonotype was HLA-C-restricted CMV-specific.

This clonotype was counted ten times or more. Its antigen is not identified. TCRdb used MiXCR to reprocess the reads, holding one entry per CDR3 protein. The sample yields about 110,000 distinct CDR3 sequences, 9.5% to 13% seen once. The CDR3 consists of 14 residues. Germline V gene sequence: CDR1 SGHTS, CDR2 YDEGEE. V lost 2 bases and J lost 3, with 12 bases in between. V gene TRBV5-8 combines with J gene TRBJ2-7; no definite D call. Sequences were obtained from PBMCs, sequenced either directly or after in vitro stimulation (not recorded which). The clonotype comes from a human donor in good health (CMV status not recorded). Some clones in this sample may be carry-over from other donors' samples. This chain's CDR3 is CASSFRTASYEQYF. As DNA, the CDR3 is TGTGCCAGCAGCTTTCGGACCGCCAGCTACGAGCAGTACTTC.